This T cell receptor beta chain was sequenced for a study of identical twins. There are 13 residues in the CDR3. V shed 4 bases, J shed 5 bases, and the junction held 5 bases outside the gene matches. Germline V gene sequence: CDR1 SGHRS, CDR2 YFSETQ. TCRdb re-analysed the 5' RACE reads in MiXCR, keeping a single row per CDR3 protein. The profile shows 200,000 to 250,000 distinct CDR3 sequences, under 10% of them singletons. The donors were all healthy and Caucasian. This clonotype occurred many times. Antigen specificity is unknown. Study observations and caveats: Abundant beta clonotypes from cord blood bore fewer insertions; memory repertoires lacked this pattern. Where beta out-of-frame sequences were concerned, excess twin sharing was weaker.

This same sample was also part of a study on yellow fever vaccine responses in identical twins. That source reports: Reportedly, the response of twins' T cells to the vaccine seemed partly convergent, partly personalized.

Sample: memory (CD45RO+) T cells sorted from blood. The sequence came from a young woman in good health. V gene TRBV5-1 combines with J gene TRBJ2-5; 7 nucleotides agree with TRBD2. CDR3 DNA: TGCGCCAGCAGCCGTAGCGGGTCGGAGACCCAGTACTTC. Its protein product is CASSRSGSETQYF.